This entry concerns a single T cell receptor beta chain. Antigen unknown. These data come from a study of T cells in Graves' hyperthyroidism and ophthalmopathy. Notes on the study in general: Ophthalmopathy was distinguished from stable hyperthyroidism by 13 V-J signatures.

Stable disease denoted Graves' hyperthyroidism without ophthalmopathy progression within 18 months. The study enrolled patients aged 18 to 65 with newly diagnosed hyperthyroidism of under 2 months' duration. Template material for amplifying TCR beta CDR3 regions consisted of RNA transcripts. First-round RT-PCR with HTBI primers amplified the TCR CDR3 region. TCRdb re-analysed the multiplex PCR reads in MiXCR, keeping a single row per CDR3 protein. The profile shows hundreds of thousands of distinct CDR3 sequences, 12% to 15% of them singletons. The CDR3 runs to 14 residues. Deletions cut 6 bases from V and 6 bases from J, with 18 bases between. The germline gives CDR1 KGHSH, CDR2 LQKENI.

The chain has TRBV18 and TRBJ2-7; no reliable D call. This receptor was taken from a woman aged 18-35 years with Graves' hyperthyroidism. The sequenced sample was blood. CDR3 amino acids: CASSPTAVRVEQYF. The CDR3 DNA reads as TGTGCCAGCTCGCCCACAGCAGTTAGGGTCGAGCAGTACTTC.